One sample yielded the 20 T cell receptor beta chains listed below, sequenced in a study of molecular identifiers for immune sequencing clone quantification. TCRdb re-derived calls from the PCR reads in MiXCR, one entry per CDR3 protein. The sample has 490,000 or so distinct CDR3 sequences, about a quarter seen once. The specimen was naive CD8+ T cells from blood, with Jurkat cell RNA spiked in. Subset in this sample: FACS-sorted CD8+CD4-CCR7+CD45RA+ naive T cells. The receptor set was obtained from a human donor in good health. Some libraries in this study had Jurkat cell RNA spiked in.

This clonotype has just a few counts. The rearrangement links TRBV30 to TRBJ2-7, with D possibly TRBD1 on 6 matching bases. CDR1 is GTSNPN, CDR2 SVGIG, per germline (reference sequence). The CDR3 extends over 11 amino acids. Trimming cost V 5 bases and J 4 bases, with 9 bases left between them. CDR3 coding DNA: TGTGCCTGGGAGGACAGTTACGAGCAGTACTTC. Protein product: CAWEDSYEQYF.

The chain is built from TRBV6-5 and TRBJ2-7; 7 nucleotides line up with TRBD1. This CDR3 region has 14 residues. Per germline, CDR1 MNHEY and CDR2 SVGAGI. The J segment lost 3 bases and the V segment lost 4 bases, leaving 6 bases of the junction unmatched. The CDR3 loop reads CASSLGQVGYEQYF. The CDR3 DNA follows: TGTGCCAGCAGTTTAGGACAGGTCGGCTACGAGCAGTACTTC.

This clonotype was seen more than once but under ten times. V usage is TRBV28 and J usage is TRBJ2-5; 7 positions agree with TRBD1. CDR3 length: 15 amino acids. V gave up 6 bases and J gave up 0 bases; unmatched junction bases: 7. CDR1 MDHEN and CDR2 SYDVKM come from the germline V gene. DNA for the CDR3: TGTGCCAGCAGCCCCTCAGACAGGGACCAAGAGACCCAGTACTTC. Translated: CASSPSDRDQETQYF.

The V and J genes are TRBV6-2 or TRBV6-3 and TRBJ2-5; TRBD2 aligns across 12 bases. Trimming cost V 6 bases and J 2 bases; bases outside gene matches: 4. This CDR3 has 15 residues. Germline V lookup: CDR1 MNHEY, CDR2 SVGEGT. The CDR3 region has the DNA TGTGCCAGCAGGACTAGCGGGGGATATCAAGAGACCCAGTACTTC. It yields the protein CASRTSGGYQETQYF.

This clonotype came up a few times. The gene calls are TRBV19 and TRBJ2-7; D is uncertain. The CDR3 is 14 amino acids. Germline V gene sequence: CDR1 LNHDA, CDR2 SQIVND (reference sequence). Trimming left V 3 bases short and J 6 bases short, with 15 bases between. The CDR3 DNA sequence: TGTGCCAGTAGTATCTCGACACCGCCTAGCGAGCAGTACTTC. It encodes CASSISTPPSEQYF.

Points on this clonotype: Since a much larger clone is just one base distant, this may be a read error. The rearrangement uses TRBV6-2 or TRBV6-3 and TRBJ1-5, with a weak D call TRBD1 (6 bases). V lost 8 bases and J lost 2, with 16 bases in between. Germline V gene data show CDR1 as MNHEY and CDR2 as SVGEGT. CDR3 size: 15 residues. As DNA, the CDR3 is TGTGCCAGCTTCCCAGGGGATCTTTGCAATCAGCCCCAGCATTTT. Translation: CASFPGDLCNQPQHF.

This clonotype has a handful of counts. The CDR3 nucleotides are TGTGCCAGCAGCCACATTGAGCGGGGGGGCCACGAGCAGTACTTC. Residues: CASSHIERGGHEQYF. The chain is built from TRBV7-9 and TRBJ2-7, with 10 bases matching TRBD2. After removal of 5 bases from V and 5 bases from J, the junction contained 9 bases not matched to a gene. The CDR3 is 15 amino acids. The germline CDR1 and CDR2 sequences are SEHNR and FQNEAQ (reference sequence).

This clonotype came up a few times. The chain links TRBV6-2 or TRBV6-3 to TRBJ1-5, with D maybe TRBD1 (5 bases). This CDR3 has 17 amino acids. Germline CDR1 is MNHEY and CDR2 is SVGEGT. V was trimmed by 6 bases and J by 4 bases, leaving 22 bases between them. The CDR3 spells CASRLQGAQAVNQPQHF. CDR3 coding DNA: TGTGCCAGCAGACTCCAGGGAGCCCAAGCAGTTAATCAGCCCCAGCATTTT.

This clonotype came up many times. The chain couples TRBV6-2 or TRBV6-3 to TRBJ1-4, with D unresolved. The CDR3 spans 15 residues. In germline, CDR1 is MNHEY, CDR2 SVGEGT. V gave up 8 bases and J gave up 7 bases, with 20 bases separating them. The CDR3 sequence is CASQTDGSSTEKLFF. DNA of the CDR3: TGTGCCAGCCAAACGGACGGCAGCTCGACTGAAAAACTGTTTTTT.

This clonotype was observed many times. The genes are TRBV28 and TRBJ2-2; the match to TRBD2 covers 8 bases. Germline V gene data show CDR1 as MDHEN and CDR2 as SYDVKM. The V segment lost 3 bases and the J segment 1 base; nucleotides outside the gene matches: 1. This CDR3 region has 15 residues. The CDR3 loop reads CASSFTSGNTGELFF. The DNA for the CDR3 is TGTGCCAGCAGTTTCACTAGCGGGAACACCGGGGAGCTGTTTTTT.

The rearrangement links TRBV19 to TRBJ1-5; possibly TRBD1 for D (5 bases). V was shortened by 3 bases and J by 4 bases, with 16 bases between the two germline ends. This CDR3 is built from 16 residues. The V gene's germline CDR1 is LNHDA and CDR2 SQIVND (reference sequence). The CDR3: CASSIPFPGENQPQHF. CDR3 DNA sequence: TGTGCCAGTAGTATCCCCTTCCCGGGGGAGAATCAGCCCCAGCATTTT.

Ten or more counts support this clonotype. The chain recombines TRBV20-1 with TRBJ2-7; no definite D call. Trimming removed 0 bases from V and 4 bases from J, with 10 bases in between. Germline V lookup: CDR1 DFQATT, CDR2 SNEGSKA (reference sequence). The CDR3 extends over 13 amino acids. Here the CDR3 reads CSAREGQQYEQYF. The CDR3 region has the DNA TGCAGTGCTAGAGAAGGGCAGCAATACGAGCAGTACTTC.

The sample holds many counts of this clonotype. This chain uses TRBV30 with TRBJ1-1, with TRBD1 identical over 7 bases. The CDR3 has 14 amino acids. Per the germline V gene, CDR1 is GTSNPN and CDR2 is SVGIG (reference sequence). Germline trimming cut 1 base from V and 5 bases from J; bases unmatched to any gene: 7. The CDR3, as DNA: TGTGCCTGGAGTGGAGAGGGGGCGCGGACTGAAGCTTTCTTT. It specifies CAWSGEGARTEAFF.

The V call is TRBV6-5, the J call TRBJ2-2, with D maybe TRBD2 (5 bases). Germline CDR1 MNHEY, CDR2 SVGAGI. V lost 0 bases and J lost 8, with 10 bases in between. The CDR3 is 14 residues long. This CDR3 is CASSYSNPGGELFF. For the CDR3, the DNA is TGTGCCAGCAGTTACTCGAATCCGGGGGGGGAGCTGTTTTTT.

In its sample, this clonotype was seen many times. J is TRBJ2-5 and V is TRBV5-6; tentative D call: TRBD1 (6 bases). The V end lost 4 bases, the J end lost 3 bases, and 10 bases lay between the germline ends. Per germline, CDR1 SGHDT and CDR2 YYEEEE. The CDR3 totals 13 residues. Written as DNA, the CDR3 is TGTGCCAGCAGCCCGGACAGCGAAGAGACCCAGTACTTC. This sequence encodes CASSPDSEETQYF. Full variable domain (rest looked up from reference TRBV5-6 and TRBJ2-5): DAGVTQSPTHLIKTRGQQVTLRCSPKSGHDTVSWYQQALGQGPQFIFQYYEEEERQRGNFPDRFSGHQFPNYSSELNVNALLLGDSALYLCASSPDSEETQYFGPGTRLLVL.

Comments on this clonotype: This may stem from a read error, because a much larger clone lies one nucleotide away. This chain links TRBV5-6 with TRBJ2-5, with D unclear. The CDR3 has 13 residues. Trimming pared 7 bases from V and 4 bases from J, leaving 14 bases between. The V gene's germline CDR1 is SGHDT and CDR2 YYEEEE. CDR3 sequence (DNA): TGTGCCAGCGGCCCACGGTTCGTAGAGACCCAGTACTTC. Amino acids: CASGPRFVETQYF. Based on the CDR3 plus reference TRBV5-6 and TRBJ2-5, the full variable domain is DAGVTQSPTHLIKTRGQQVTLRCSPKSGHDTVSWYQQALGQGPQFIFQYYEEEERQRGNFPDRFSGHQFPNYSSELNVNALLLGDSALYLCASGPRFVETQYFGPGTRLLVL.

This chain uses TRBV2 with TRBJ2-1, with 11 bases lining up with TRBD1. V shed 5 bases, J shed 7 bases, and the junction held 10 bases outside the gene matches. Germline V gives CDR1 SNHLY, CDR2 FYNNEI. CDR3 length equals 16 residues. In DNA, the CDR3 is TGTGCCAGCAGTAAGACCGGGACAGGGGGTCTAAATGAGCAGTTCTTC. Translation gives CASSKTGTGGLNEQFF.

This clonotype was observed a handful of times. The CDR3 sequence: CASSPGTGPSPLHF. As DNA, the CDR3 is TGCGCCAGCAGCCCAGGGACAGGGCCCTCTCCCCTCCACTTT. The gene calls are TRBV4-1 and TRBJ1-6; 9 nucleotides line up with TRBD1. This CDR3 spans 14 amino acids. Germline CDR1 is MGHRA and CDR2 is YSYEKL. The V and J ends lost 4 bases and 13 bases, in that order; junction bases with no gene match: 8.

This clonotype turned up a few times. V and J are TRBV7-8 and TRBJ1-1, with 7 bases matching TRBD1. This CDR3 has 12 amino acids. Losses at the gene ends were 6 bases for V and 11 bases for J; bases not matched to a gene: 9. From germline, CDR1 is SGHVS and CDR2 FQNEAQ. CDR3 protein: CASSPPRGWAFF. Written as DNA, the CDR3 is TGTGCCAGCAGTCCCCCCAGGGGGTGGGCTTTCTTT.

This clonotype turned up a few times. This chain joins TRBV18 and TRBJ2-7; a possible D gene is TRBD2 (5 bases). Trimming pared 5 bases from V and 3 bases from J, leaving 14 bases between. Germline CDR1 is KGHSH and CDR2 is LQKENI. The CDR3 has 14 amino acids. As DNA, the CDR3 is TGTGCCAGCTCAGTCCACCCGGACTTCTACGAGCAGTACTTC. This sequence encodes CASSVHPDFYEQYF.